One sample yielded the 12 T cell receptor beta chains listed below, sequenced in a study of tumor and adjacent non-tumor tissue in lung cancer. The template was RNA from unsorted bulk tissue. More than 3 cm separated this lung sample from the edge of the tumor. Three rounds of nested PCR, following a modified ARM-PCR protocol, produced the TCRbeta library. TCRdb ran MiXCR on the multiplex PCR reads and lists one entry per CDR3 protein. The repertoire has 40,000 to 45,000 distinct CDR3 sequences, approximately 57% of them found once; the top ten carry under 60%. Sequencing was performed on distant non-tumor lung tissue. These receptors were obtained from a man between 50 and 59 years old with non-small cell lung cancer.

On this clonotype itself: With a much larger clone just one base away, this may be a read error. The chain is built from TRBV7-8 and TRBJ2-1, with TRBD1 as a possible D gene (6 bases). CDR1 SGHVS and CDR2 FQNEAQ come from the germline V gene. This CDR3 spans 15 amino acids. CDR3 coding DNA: TGTGCCAGTCGGGACATAAGTCCTCTGTACAGTGAGCAGTTCTTC. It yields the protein CASRDISPLYSEQFF.

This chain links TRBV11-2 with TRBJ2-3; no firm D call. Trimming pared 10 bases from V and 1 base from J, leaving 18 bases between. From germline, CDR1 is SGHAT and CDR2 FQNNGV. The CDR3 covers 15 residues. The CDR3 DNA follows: TGTGCCATCGGCTTAATGAGCTCTGGCACAGATACGCAGTATTTT. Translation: CAIGLMSSGTDTQYF.

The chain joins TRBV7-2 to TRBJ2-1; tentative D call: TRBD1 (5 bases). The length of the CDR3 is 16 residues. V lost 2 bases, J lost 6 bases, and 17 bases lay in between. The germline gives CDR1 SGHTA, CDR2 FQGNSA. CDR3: CASSLSLVDRGNEQFF. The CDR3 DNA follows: TGTGCCAGCAGCTTAAGTCTAGTCGATAGGGGCAATGAGCAGTTCTTC.

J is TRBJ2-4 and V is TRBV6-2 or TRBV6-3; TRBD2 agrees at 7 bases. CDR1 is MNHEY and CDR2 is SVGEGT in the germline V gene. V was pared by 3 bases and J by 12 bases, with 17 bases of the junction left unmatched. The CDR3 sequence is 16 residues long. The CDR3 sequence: CASSYHASGGGSNQYF. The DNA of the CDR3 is TGTGCCAGCAGTTATCATGCTAGCGGAGGAGGGAGCAATCAGTACTTC.

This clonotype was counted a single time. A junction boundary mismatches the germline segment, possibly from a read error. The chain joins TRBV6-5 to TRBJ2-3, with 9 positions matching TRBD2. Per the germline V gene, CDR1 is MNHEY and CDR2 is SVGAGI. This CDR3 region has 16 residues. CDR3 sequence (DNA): TGTCCCACGGTAGACCTAGCTGCGGGAGGGCAAGATAGGCAGTATTTT. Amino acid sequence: CPTVDLAAGGQDRQYF.

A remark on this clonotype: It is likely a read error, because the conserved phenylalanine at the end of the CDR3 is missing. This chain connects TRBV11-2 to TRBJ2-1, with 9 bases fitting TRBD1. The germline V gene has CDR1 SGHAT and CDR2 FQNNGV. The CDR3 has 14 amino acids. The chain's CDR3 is CASSSDRGVHDQFI. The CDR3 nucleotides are TGTGCCAGCAGCTCGGACAGGGGAGTCCATGATCAGTTCATC.

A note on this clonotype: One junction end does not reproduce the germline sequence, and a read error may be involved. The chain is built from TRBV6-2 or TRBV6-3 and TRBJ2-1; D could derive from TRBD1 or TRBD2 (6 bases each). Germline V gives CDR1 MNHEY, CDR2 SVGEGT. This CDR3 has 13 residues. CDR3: CTSRGGPGDEQFF. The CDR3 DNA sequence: TGTACCAGCAGAGGGGGGCCCGGCGATGAGCAGTTCTTC.

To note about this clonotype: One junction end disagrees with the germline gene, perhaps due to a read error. CDR3: CVSSFQDRPGELFF. CDR3 DNA sequence: TGTGTCAGCAGCTTTCAAGATCGGCCCGGGGAGCTGTTTTTT. The chain has TRBV11-1 and TRBJ2-2; D not certain. The CDR3 spans 14 residues. The germline gives CDR1 SGHAT, CDR2 FQDESV (reference sequence).

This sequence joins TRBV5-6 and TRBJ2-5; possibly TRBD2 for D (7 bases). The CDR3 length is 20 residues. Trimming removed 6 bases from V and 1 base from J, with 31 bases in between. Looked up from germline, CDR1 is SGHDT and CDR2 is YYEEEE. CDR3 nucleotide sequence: TGTGCCAGCAACCGCGGACCGATTACCTCTAGAGGGGGGGCCCAAGAGACCCAGTACTTC. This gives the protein CASNRGPITSRGGAQETQYF.

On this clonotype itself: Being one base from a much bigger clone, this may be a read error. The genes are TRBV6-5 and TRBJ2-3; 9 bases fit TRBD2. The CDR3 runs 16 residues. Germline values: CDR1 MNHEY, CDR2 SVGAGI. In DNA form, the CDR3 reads TGTGCCACGGTAGACCTAGCTGCGGGAGGGCAAGATATGCAGTATTTT. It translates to CATVDLAAGGQDMQYF.

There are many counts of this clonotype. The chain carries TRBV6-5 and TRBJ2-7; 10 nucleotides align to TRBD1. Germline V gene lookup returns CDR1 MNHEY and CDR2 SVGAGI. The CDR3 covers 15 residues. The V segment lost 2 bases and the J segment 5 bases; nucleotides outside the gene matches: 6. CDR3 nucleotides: TGTGCCAGCAGTTACATCGGACAGGGGGTCCACGAGCAGTACTTC. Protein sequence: CASSYIGQGVHEQYF.

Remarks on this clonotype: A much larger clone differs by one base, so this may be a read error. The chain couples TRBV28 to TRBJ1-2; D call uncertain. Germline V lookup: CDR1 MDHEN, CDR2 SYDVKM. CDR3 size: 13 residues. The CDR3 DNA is TGTGCCAGCAGTCCTCCCCTTCCGGGTGGCCACACCTTC. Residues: CASSPPLPGGHTF.